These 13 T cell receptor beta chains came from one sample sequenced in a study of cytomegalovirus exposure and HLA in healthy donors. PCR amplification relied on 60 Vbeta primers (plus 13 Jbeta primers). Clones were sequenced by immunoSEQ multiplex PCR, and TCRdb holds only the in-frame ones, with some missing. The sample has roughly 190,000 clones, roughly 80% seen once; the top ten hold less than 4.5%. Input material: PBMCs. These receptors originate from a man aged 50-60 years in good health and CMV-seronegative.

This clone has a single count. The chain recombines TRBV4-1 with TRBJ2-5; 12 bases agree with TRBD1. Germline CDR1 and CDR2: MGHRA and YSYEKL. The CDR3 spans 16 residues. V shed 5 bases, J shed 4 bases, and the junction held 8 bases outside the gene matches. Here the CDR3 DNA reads TGCGCCAGCAGCTCCCTCCGGGACAGGGGGCGAGAGACCCAGTACTTC. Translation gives CASSSLRDRGRETQYF.

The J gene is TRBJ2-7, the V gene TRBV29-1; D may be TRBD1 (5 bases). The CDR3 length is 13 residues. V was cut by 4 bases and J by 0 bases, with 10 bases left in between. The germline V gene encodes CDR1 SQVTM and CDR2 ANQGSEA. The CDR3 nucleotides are TGCAGCGTTGCAGGGATGAGCTCCTACGAGCAGTACTTC. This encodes CSVAGMSSYEQYF.

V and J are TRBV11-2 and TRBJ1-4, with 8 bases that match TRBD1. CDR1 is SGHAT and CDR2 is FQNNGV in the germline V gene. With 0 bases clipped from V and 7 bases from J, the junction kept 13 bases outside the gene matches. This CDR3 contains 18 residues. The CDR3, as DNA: TGTGCCAGCAGCTTAGATTTTGGGGCAGGGGGCTACGGTGAAAAACTGTTTTTT. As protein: CASSLDFGAGGYGEKLFF.

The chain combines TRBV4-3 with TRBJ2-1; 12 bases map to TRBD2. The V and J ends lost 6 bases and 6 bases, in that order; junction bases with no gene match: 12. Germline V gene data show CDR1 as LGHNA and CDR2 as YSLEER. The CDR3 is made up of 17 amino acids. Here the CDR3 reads CASSHTLAGGFTNEQFF. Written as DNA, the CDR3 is TGCGCCAGCAGTCACACACTAGCGGGGGGCTTCACCAATGAGCAGTTCTTC.

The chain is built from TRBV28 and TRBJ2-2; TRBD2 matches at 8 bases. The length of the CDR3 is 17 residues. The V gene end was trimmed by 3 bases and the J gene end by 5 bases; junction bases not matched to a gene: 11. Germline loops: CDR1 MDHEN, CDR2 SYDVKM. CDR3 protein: CASSFVRGGSWTGELFF. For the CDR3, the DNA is TGTGCCAGCAGTTTTGTCCGGGGGGGATCGTGGACCGGGGAGCTGTTTTTT.

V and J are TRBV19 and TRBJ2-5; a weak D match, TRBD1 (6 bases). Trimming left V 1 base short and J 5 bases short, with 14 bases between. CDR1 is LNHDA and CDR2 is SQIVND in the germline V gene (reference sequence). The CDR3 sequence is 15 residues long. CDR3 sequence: CASSIVTGRGETQYF. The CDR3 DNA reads TGTGCCAGTAGTATAGTTACAGGGAGAGGTGAGACCCAGTACTTC.

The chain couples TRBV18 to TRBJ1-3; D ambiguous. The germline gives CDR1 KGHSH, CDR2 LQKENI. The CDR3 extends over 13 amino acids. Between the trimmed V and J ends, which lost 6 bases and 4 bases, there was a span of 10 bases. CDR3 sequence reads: CASSLGLGNTIYF. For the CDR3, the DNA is TGTGCCAGCTCCCTTGGACTGGGAAACACCATATATTTT.

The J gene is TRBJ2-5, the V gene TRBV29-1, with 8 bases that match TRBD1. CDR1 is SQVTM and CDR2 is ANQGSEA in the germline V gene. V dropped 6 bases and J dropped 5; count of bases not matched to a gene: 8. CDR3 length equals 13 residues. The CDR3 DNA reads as TGCAGCGTCGCGCAGGGGGCTGGGGAGACCCAGTACTTC. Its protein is CSVAQGAGETQYF.

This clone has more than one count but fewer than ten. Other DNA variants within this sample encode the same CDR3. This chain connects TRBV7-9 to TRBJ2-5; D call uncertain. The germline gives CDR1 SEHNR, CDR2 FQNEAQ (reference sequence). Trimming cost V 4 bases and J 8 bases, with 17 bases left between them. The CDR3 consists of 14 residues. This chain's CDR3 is CASSSAEKAGTQYF. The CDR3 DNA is TGTGCCAGCAGCTCCGCTGAAAAGGCAGGCACCCAGTACTTC.

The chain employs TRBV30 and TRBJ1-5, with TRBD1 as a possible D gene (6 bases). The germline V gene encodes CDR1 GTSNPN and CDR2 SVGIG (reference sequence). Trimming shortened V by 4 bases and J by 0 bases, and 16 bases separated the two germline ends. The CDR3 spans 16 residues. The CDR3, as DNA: TGTGCCTGGACCAAGGGGGGGGCGTTTAGCAATCAGCCCCAGCATTTT. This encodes CAWTKGGAFSNQPQHF.

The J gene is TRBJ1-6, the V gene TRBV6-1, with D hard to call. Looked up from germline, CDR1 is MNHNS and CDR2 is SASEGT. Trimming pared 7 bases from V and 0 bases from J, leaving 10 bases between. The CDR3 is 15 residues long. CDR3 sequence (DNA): TGTGCCAGCACTCTAAGAAGCTCCTATAATTCACCCCTCCACTTT. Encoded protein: CASTLRSSYNSPLHF.

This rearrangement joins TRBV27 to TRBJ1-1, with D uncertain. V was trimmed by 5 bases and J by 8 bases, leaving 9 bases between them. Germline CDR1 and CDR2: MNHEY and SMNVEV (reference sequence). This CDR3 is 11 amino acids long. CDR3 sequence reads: CASSGLGEAFF. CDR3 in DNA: TGTGCCAGCAGTGGGCTTGGAGAAGCTTTCTTT.

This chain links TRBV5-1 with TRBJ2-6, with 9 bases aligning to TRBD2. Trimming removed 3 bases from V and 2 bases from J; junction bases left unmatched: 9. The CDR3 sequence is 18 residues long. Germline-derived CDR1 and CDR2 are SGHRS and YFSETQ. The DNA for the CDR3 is TGCGCCAGCAGCTCGGCCCCTAGCGGGGTAACTGGGGCCAACGTCCTGACTTTC. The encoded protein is CASSSAPSGVTGANVLTF.